This T cell receptor beta chain was identified in a study of T cell responses to AZD1222 COVID-19 vaccine. The CDR3 extends over 13 amino acids. The germline V gene encodes CDR1 SEHNR and CDR2 FQNEAQ (reference sequence). The V end lost 2 bases, the J end lost 5 bases, and 10 bases lay between the germline ends. Libraries were prepared by immunoSEQ multiplex PCR; TCRdb keeps only in-frame clonotypes and omits some of them. The sample shows more than 140,000 clones, around 90% of them seen only once. About this clone: Its matching antigen is unknown.

Whole-study findings and limits: Across spike, vaccine-associated CD4 TCRs were found, dominant at 160-218 and 743-854.

The chain recombines TRBV7-9 with TRBJ2-7; weak D call: TRBD2 (6 bases). This clonotype was obtained from an adult in good health. Specimen: peripheral blood, collected on day 0 of AZD1222 vaccination. The CDR3 nucleotides read TGTGCCAGCAGCTTACGGGCGGGGCACGAGCAGTACTTC. Protein sequence: CASSLRAGHEQYF.